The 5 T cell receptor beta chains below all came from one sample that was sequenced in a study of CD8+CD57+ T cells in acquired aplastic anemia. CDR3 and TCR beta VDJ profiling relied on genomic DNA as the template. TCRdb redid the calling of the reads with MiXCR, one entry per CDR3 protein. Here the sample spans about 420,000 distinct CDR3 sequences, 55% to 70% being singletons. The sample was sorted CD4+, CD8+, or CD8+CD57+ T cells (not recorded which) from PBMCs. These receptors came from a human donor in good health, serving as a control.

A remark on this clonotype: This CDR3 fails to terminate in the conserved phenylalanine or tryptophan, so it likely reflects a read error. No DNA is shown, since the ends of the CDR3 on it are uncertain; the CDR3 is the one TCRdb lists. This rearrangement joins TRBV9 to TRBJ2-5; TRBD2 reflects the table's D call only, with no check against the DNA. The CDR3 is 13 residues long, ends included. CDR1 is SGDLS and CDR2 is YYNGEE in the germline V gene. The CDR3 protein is CASSSRSGWEGEI.

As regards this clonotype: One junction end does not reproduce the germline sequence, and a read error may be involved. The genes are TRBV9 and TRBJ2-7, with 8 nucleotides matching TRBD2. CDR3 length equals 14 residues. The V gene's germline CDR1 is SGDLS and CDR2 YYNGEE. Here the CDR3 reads CASSVRGGYNSPHF. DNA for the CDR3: TGTGCCAGCAGCGTACGCGGGGGGTACAATTCACCCCACTTC. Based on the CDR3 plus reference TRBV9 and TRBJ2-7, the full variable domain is DSGVTQTPKHLITATGQRVTLRCSPRSGDLSVYWYQQSLDQGLQFLIQYYNGEERAKGNILERFSAQQFPDLHSELNLSSLELGDSALYFCASSVRGGYNSPHFGPGTRLTVT.

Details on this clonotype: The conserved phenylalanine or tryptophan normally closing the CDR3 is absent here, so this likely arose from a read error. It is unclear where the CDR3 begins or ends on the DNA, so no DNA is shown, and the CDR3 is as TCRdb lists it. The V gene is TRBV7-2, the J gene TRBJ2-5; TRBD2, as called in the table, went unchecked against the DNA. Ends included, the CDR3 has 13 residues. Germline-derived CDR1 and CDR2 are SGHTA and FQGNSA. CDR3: CASSDGTREGADT.

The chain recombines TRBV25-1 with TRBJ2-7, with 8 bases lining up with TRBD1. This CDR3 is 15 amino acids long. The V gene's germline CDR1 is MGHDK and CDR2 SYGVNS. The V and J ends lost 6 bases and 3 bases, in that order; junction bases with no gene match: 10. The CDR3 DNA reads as TGTGCCAGCAGCCGAGGCCCGACAGGGGTCTACGAGCAGTACTTC. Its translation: CASSRGPTGVYEQYF.

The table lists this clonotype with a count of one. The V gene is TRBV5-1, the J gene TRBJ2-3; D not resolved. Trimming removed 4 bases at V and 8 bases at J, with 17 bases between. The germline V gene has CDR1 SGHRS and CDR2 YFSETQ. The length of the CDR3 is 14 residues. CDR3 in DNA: TGCGCCAGCAGCGTGGACGGATACTATGGTACGCAGTATTTT. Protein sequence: CASSVDGYYGTQYF.